The T cell receptor (beta chain) under discussion was sequenced for a study of blood T cell repertoires in COVID-19. In the study overall: Some COVID-19 samples were acute and others convalescent; all came from the United States, Italy and Spain.

The protocol was immunoSEQ multiplex PCR, while the TCRdb copy is restricted to in-frame clones and leaves out a portion. The profile shows 120,000 to 150,000 clones, about 87% of them singletons. This clone was picked up a small number of times. The germline CDR1 and CDR2 sequences are MNHNY and SVGAGI (reference sequence). This CDR3 comprises 15 residues. V lost 5 bases, J lost 4 bases, and 6 bases stayed unmatched. The chain carries TRBV6-6 and TRBJ2-5, with 11 bases lining up with TRBD2. The clonotype comes from a human donor with COVID-19, enrolled during active disease. The donor label of this sample is uncertain. Sequencing input: peripheral blood. The DNA of the CDR3 is TGTGCCAGCAGTAAAGGACTAGCGGGCCCAGAGACCCAGTACTTC. This sequence encodes CASSKGLAGPETQYF.